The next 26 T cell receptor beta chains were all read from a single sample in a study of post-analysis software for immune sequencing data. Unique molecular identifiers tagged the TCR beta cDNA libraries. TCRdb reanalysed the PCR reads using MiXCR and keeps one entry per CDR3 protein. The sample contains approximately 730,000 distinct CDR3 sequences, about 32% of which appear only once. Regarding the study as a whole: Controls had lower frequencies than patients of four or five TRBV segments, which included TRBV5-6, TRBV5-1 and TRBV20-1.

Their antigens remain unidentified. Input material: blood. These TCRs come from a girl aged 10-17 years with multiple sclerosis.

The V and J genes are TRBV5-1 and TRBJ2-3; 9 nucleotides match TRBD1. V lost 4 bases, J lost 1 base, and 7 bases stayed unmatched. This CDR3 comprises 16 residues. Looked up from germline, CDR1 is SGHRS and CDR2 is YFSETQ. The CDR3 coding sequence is TGCGCCAGCAGCCCACTCCGGACAGGGGGCACAGATACGCAGTATTTT. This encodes CASSPLRTGGTDTQYF.

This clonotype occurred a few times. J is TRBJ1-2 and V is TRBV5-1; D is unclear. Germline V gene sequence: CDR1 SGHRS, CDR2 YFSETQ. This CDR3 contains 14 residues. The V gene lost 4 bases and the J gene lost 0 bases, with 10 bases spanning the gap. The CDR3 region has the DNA TGCGCCAGCAGCGCGGCGGCGGCTAACTATGGCTACACCTTC. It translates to CASSAAAANYGYTF.

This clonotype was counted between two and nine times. Here the CDR3 reads CASSASGNRYTF. The CDR3 DNA reads as TGTGCCAGCTCCGCGTCAGGGAACCGCTACACCTTC. V is TRBV18 and J is TRBJ1-2; possible D gene TRBD1, 5 bases. The V end lost 6 bases, the J end lost 9 bases, and 14 bases lay between the germline ends. Germline V gene data show CDR1 as KGHSH and CDR2 as LQKENI. The CDR3 consists of 12 residues.

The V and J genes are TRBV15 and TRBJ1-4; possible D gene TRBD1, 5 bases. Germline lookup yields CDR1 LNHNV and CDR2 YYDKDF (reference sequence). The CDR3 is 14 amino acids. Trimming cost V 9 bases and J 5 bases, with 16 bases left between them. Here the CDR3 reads CATATRGINEKLFF. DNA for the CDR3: TGTGCCACTGCGACGCGGGGGATAAATGAAAAACTGTTTTTT.

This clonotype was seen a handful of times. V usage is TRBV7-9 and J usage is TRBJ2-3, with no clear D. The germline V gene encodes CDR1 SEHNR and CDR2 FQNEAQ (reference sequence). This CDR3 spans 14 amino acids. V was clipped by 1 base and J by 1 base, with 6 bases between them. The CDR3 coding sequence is TGTGCCAGCAGCTTAGTCCCCCGCACAGATACGCAGTATTTT. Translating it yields CASSLVPRTDTQYF.

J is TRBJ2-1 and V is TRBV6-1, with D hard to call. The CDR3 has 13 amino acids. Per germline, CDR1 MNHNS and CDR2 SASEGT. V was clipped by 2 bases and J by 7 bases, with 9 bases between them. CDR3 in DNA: TGTGCCAGCAGTGAAAGTTCGGTAAATGAGCAGTTCTTC. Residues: CASSESSVNEQFF.

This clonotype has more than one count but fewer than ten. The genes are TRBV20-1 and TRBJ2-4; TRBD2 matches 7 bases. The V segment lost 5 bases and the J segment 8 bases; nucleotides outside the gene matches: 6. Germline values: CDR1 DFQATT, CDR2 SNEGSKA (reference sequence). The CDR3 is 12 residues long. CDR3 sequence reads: CSAQPLADIQYF. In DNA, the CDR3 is TGCAGTGCTCAACCCCTAGCGGACATTCAGTACTTC.

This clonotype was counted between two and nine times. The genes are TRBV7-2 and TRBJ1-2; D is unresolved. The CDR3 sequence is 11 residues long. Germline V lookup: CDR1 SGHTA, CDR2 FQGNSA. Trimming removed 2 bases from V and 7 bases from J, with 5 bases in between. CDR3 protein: CASSLLSGYTF. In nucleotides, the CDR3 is TGTGCCAGCAGCTTACTGAGTGGCTACACCTTC.

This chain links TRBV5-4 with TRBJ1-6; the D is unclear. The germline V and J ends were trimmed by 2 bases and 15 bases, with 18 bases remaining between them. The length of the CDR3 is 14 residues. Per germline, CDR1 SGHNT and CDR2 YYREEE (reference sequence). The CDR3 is CASSFDNRVFDLHF. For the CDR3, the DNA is TGTGCCAGCAGCTTCGACAACCGTGTATTTGACCTCCACTTT. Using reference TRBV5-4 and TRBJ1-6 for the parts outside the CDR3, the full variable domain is ETGVTQSPTHLIKTRGQQVTLRCSSQSGHNTVSWYQQALGQGPQFIFQYYREEENGRGNFPPRFSGLQFPNYSSELNVNALELDDSALYLCASSFDNRVFDLHFGNGTRLTVT.

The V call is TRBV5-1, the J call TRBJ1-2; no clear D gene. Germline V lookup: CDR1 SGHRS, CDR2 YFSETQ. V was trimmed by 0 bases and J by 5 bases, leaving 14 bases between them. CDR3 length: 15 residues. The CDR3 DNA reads TGCGCCAGCAGCTTGGCCGGGGAGGCAAGTTATGGCTACACCTTC. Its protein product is CASSLAGEASYGYTF.

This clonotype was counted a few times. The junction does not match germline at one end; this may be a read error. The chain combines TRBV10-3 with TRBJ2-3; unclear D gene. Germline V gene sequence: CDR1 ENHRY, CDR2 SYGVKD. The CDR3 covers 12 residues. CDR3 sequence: CTISVVGDTQYF. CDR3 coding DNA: TGTACCATCAGTGTGGTGGGAGATACGCAGTATTTT.

CDR3 protein: CASSYNGVPGETQYF. Written as DNA, the CDR3 is TGTGCCAGCAGCTATAATGGGGTGCCGGGAGAGACCCAGTACTTC. V is TRBV7-2 and J is TRBJ2-5; D remains unclear. The germline CDR1 and CDR2 sequences are SGHTA and FQGNSA. Trimming pared 4 bases from V and 4 bases from J, leaving 16 bases between. CDR3 length equals 15 residues.

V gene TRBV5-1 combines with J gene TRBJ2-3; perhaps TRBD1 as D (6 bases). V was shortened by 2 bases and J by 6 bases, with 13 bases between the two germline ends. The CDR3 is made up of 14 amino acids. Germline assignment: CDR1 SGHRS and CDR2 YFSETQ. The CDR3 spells CASSFDRSEDTQYF. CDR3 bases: TGCGCCAGCAGCTTTGACAGGTCCGAGGATACGCAGTATTTT. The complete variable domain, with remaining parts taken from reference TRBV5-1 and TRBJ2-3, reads KAGVTQTPRYLIKTRGQQVTLSCSPISGHRSVSWYQQTPGQGLQFLFEYFSETQRNKGNFPGRFSGRQFSNSRSEMNVSTLELGDSALYLCASSFDRSEDTQYFGPGTRLTVL.

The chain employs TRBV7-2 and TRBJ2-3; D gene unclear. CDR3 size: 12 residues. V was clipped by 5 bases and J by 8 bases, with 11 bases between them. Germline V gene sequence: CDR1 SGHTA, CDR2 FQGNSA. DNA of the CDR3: TGTGCCAGCAGCCTGTATATGGTTACGCAGTATTTT. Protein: CASSLYMVTQYF.

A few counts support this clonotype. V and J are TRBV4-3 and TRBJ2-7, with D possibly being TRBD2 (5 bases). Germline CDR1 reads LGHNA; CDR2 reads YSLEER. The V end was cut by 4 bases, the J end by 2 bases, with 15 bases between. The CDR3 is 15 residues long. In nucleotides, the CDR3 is TGCGCCAGCAGCCCCGCTGCGGGCGTTACCTACGAGCAGTACTTC. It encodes CASSPAAGVTYEQYF.

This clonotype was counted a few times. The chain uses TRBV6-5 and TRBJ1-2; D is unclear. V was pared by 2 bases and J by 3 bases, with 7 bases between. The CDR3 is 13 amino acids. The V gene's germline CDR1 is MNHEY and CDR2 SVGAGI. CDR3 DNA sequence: TGTGCCAGCAGTTACGCCGGGTACTATGGCTACACCTTC. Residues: CASSYAGYYGYTF.

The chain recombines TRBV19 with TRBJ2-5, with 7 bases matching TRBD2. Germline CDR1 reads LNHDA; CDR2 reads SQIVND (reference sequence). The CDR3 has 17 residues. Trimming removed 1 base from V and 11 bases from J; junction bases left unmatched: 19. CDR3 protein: CASSIVALGGSWHEQYF. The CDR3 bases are TGTGCCAGTAGTATAGTCGCCCTGGGGGGGAGTTGGCATGAGCAGTACTTC.

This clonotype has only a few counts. The CDR3 sequence is CAISVQGYEQFF. Written as DNA, the CDR3 is TGTGCCATCAGTGTTCAGGGCTATGAGCAGTTCTTC. This chain connects TRBV10-3 to TRBJ2-1, with D possibly TRBD1 on 5 matching bases. This CDR3 is 12 amino acids long. Per germline, CDR1 ENHRY and CDR2 SYGVKD. Trimming took 4 bases from V and 8 from J, leaving 9 bases between them.

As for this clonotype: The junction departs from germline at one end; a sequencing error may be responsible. The CDR3: CSTRLAGGPTDTQYF. In nucleotides, the CDR3 is TGCAGTACTAGACTAGCGGGAGGGCCGACAGATACGCAGTATTTT. The chain is built from TRBV20-1 and TRBJ2-3, with 14 bases that match TRBD2. Germline assignment: CDR1 DFQATT and CDR2 SNEGSKA (reference sequence). The CDR3 contains 15 residues.

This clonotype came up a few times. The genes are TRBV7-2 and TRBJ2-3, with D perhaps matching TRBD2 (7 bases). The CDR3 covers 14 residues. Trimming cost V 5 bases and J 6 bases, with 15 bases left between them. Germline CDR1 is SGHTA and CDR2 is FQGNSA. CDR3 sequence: CASSQGGGRDTQYF. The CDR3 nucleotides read TGTGCCAGCAGCCAAGGGGGGGGGCGTGATACGCAGTATTTT.

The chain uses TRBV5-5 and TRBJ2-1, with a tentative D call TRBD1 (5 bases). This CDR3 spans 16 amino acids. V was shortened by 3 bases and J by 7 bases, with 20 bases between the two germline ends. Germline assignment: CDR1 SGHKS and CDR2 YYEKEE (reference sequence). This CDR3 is CASSSLAQAGINEQFF. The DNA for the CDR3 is TGTGCCAGCAGCTCTCTCGCCCAGGCAGGGATAAATGAGCAGTTCTTC.

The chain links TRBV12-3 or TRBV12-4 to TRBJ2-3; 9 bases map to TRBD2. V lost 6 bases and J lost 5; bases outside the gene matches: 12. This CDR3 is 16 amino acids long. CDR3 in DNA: TGTGCCAGCAGGCCCTCTAGAGCGGGGGGAGGAGATACGCAGTATTTT. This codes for CASRPSRAGGGDTQYF.

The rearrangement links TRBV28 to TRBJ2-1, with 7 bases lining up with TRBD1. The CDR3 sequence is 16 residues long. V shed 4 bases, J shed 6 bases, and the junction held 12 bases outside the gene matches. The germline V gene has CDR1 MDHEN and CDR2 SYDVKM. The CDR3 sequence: CASSSLTQGVVNEQFF. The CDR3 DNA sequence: TGTGCCAGCAGTTCCCTGACCCAGGGGGTGGTCAATGAGCAGTTCTTC.

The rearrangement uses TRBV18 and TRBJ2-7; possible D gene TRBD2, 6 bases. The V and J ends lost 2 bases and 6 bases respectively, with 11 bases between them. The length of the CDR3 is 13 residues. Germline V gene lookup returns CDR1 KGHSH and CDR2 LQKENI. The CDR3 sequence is CASSPVVGGEQYF. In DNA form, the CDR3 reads TGTGCCAGCTCACCAGTTGTCGGGGGCGAGCAGTACTTC.

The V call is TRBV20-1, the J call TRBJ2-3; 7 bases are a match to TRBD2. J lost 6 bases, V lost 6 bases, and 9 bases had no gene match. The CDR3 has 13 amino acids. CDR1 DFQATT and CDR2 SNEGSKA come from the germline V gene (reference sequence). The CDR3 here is CSARDYRVDTQYF. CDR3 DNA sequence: TGCAGTGCCAGGGACTATCGCGTGGATACGCAGTATTTT.

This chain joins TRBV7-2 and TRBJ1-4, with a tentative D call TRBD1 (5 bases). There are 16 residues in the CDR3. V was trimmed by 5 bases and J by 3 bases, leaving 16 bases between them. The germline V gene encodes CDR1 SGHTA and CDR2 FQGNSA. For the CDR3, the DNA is TGTGCCAGCAGCCTGAGCGGGACGGGGGCTAATGAAAAACTGTTTTTT. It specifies CASSLSGTGANEKLFF.